What follows is one T cell receptor beta chain and its context. Its antigen is still unknown. No base quality values were provided; no much bigger clone lies one nucleotide off. This sample was taken from a study of blood T cell repertoires in COVID-19 (TCRdb year 2020). Describing the broader study: Collaborator samples came from the United States, Italy and Spain and covered acute and convalescent phases of COVID-19. The prospective study material was composed of cDNA or gDNA derived from T cells, B-cell-depleted T cells, or PBMCs. Subjects who had been exposed to COVID-19, were actively infected with it, or had recovered from it provided the deeply sampled blood TCRbeta repertoires that made up the dataset. The repertoires were made available in a free public database intended to serve as a resource for research on the immune response to SARS-CoV-2. The samples were drawn from two sources: the first 160 participants of the ongoing ImmuneRACE study, and fewer than 1,500 subjects contributed by 6 global collaborators. Sample metadata almost always included a de-identified subject ID, COVID-19 status, age in years and sex. Where available, HLA class I and class II types were obtained from metadata supplied by the sample provider rather than from assay-based typing. Results and caveats for the whole study, not just this receptor: The amount of clinical and demographic metadata varied by source and participant and was provided uncurated.

In the prospective study, participants were about 18 to 90 years old, resided in under 30 geographic areas of the United States, and were enrolled through a virtual design. To assign participants to cohorts, the prospective study relied on clinical history that participants themselves reported in a screening survey and a study questionnaire. Mobile phlebotomists in the prospective study collected whole blood, serum and a nasopharyngeal or oropharyngeal swab from every participant. Prospective study participants could optionally give additional blood draws and questionnaires over a roughly two-month period. Blood samples from the prospective study were shipped frozen or at room temperature prior to DNA extraction. The immunoSEQ Assay, a bias-controlled multiplex PCR, was used to amplify TCRbeta CDR3 regions from genomic DNA. The published analysis was carried out like this. Within the assay, amplification of reference gene primers was used to estimate how many nucleated cells each sample contained. Sequence reads were collapsed and filtered to measure the absolute abundance of every unique TCRbeta CDR3 rearrangement. For each sample, productive Simpson clonality was calculated by taking the square root of Simpson's diversity index across productive rearrangements. TCRdb provides this immuneACCESS table in a form limited to in-frame rearrangements. Some clones are lacking; in checked studies, under half of them reflect an unresolved V gene, and why the rest are absent is not known. From that table come the V and J calls and clone size; the DNA was used to work out D and trimming. The sample table shows under 250,000 clones, and roughly 85% are seen once. The top ten hold approximately 9.1% of the sample.

Sequencing was carried out using PBMCs or T cells enriched from blood (not recorded which). This receptor was obtained from a woman aged 45-65 years with acute COVID-19.

The CDR3 protein is CASSQARAGGSPLHF. The DNA is as follows: TGTGCCAGCTCACAGGCAAGGGCAGGGGGGTCACCCCTCCACTTT. The chain is assembled from TRBV18 and TRBJ1-6; 7 bases in the middle match TRBD1. The CDR3 goes from the cysteine to the phenylalanine over 15 residues. Only the CDR3 region is kept as DNA, spanning 45 bases read in frame from base 1. CDR1 KGHSH and CDR2 LQKENI are derived from the germline V gene. After removal of 4 bases from V and 10 bases from J, the junction retains 10 bases not matched to a gene.